Reported below is one T cell receptor (beta chain). This entry belongs to a study of blood T cell repertoires in COVID-19. Study-level background: In each case, the material was cDNA or gDNA derived from T cells, B-cell-depleted T cells, or PBMCs.

The germline V gene encodes CDR1 KGHDR and CDR2 SFDVKD. Trimming removed 4 bases at V and 0 bases at J, with 12 bases between. This CDR3 has 16 residues. Source study methods: Quantification of nucleated cells was approximated via reference gene primer amplification. Profiled with immunoSEQ multiplex PCR; TCRdb holds only in-frame clones, not every one. For V, J and clone size, that table is used; D and trimming come from the DNA. The profile covers more than 300,000 clones, with about 83% appearing a single time and about 1.6% taken by the ten largest. What was sequenced was peripheral blood. The sequence was obtained from a woman aged 45-65 years with acute or convalescent COVID-19. The chain has TRBV24-1 and TRBJ2-1, with D possibly matching TRBD2 (5 bases). CDR3 bases: TGTGCCACCAGTGACCCCTCACGGGACTCCTACAATGAGCAGTTCTTC. Translation: CATSDPSRDSYNEQFF.